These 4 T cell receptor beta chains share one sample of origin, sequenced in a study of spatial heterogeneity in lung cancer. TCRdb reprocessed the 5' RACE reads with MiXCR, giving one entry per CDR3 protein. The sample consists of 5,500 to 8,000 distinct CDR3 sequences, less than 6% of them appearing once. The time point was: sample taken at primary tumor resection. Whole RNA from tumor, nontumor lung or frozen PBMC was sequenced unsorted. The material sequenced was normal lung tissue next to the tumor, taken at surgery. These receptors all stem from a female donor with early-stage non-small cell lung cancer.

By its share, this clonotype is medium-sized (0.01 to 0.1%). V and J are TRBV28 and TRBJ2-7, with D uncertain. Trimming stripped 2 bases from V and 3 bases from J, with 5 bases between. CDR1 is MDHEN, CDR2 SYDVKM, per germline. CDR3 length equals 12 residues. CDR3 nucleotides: TGTGCCAGCAGTTTACCCTACTACGAGCAGTACTTC. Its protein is CASSLPYYEQYF.

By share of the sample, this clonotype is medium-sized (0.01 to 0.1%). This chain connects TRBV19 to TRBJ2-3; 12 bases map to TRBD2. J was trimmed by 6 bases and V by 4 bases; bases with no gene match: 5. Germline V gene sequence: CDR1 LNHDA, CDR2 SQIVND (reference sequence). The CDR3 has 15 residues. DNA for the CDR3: TGTGCCAGTAGTACGACTAGCGGGAGTTTTGATACGCAGTATTTT. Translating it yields CASSTTSGSFDTQYF.

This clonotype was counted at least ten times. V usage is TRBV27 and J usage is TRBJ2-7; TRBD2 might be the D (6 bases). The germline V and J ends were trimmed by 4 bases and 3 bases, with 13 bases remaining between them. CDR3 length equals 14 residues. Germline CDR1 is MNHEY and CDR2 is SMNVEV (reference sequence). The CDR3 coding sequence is TGTGCCAGCAGTTCCTTGGGAGGAGGCTACGAGCAGTACTTC. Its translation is CASSSLGGGYEQYF.

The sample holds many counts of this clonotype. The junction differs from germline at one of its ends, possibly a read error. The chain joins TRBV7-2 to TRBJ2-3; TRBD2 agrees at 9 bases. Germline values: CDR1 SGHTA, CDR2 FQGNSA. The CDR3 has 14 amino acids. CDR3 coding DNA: TGTGCCAGCAGCCTAGCGGGGCGGCCAGATACGCAGTATTTT. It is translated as CASSLAGRPDTQYF.